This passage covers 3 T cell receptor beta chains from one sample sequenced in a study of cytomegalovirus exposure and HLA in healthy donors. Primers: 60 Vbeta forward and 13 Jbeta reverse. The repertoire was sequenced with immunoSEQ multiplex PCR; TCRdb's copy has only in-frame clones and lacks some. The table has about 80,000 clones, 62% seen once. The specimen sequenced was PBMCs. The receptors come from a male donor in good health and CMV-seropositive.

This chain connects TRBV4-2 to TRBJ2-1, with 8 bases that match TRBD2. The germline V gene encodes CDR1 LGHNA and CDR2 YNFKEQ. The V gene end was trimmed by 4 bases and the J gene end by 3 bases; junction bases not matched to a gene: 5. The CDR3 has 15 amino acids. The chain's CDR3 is CASSLWAGGYNEQFF. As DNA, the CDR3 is TGTGCCAGCAGCCTGTGGGCGGGAGGCTACAATGAGCAGTTCTTC.

For the CDR3, the DNA is TGTGCCAGCAGCACCGGGACAGGCCAAGATTCACCCCTCCACTTT. Translating gives CASSTGTGQDSPLHF. The chain joins TRBV7-8 to TRBJ1-6; 8 positions agree with TRBD1. Losses at the gene ends were 5 bases for V and 8 bases for J; bases not matched to a gene: 8. The germline V gene encodes CDR1 SGHVS and CDR2 FQNEAQ. The CDR3 loop spans 15 amino acids.

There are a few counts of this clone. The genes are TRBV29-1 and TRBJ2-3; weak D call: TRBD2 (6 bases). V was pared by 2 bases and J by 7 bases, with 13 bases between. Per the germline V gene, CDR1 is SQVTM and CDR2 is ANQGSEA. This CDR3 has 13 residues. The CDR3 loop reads CSVEYSGKNTQYF. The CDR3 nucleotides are TGCAGCGTTGAATATAGCGGAAAAAATACGCAGTATTTT.